This T cell receptor (beta chain) was observed in a study of blood T cell repertoires in COVID-19. This clone was recorded a few times. The CDR3 has 18 residues. Germline CDR1 MDHEN, CDR2 SYDVKM. V was trimmed by 1 base and J by 1 base, leaving 19 bases between them. Assay: immunoSEQ multiplex PCR; the TCRdb copy retains only in-frame clones and omits some. The table records roughly 70,000 clones, 75% to 80% of them present only once. The receptor comes from an older woman with acute or convalescent COVID-19. The rearrangement uses TRBV28 and TRBJ1-1, with a tentative D call TRBD1 (6 bases). The specimen was peripheral blood. The chain's CDR3 is CASSLLFFNREGNTEAFF. CDR3 sequence (DNA): TGTGCCAGCAGTTTATTGTTTTTCAACAGGGAAGGGAACACTGAAGCTTTCTTT.